The clone carrying this TCR beta chain was detected many times. No antigen is known for it. Trimming removed 5 bases at V and 2 bases at J, with 10 bases between. This CDR3 contains 14 residues. The sample belongs to a study of response to subunit inactivated influenza vaccine. Findings and caveats of the study: Every seasonal influenza vaccination brings in few new T cells, the authors suggested.

Each CDR3 protein gets one entry after TCRdb re-called the RT-PCR reads with MiXCR. The sample comprises a few hundred thousand distinct CDR3 sequences, around a fifth of which are singletons, and about 10% rests with the top ten. The sequencing here drew on PBMCs from blood, taken less than 22 months after vaccination. The gene calls are TRBV12-3 or TRBV12-4 and TRBJ1-3, with unresolved D. This receptor was taken from a man aged 45 to 70 who received an inactivated influenza vaccine. CDR3: CASSQSGAGNTIYF. Here the CDR3 DNA reads TGTGCCAGCAGTCAATCCGGGGCTGGAAACACCATATATTTT.